The 26 T cell receptor beta chains below were found in one sample sequenced in a study of beta chain features in type 1 diabetes. Broader study findings: Type 1 diabetes patients had TCRB CDR3s that were shorter (moderately but significantly so) in all four CD4+ subsets.

The whole isolated RNA underwent reverse transcription, so sequencing captured expressed TCRB transcripts. TCRdb's table, derived via immunoSEQ multiplex PCR, lists solely in-frame clones and lacks some. Among 300,000 to 350,000 clones listed, approximately 12% were seen once. These receptors are not linked to any known antigen. Sequencing was carried out using naive CD4+ T cells from blood. Receptors originate from a woman aged 18-29 years with type 1 diabetes.

The chain recombines TRBV19 with TRBJ1-5; no firm D call. Germline loops: CDR1 LNHDA, CDR2 SQIVND (reference sequence). The ends were cut back, 6 bases at V and 7 bases at J, with 13 bases in the middle. This CDR3 spans 13 amino acids. For the CDR3, the DNA is TGTGCCAGTAGGTATCGGGAAGGCCAGCCCCAGCATTTT. Protein: CASRYREGQPQHF.

This clone was seen a handful of times. The chain has TRBV29-1 and TRBJ1-2; D is perhaps TRBD1 (6 bases). This CDR3 has 14 residues. From germline, CDR1 is SQVTM and CDR2 ANQGSEA. The germline V and J ends were trimmed by 3 bases and 1 base, with 12 bases remaining between them. CDR3 nucleotides: TGCAGCGTTGAGGGGGGGCAGGATAACTATGGCTACACCTTC. It yields the protein CSVEGGQDNYGYTF.

The table lists this clone with a few counts. The rearrangement joins TRBV9 to TRBJ1-1; 8 nucleotides match TRBD1. Germline CDR1 and CDR2: SGDLS and YYNGEE. CDR3 length: 18 amino acids. V lost 0 bases to trimming and J lost 0 bases; unmatched junction nucleotides: 10. The CDR3 reads CASSVGQGAGMLNTEAFF. The CDR3 coding sequence is TGTGCCAGCAGCGTAGGCCAGGGGGCCGGTATGCTGAACACTGAAGCTTTCTTT.

The chain links TRBV6-6 to TRBJ2-3, with TRBD2 matching 7 bases. Per germline, CDR1 MNHNY and CDR2 SVGAGI (reference sequence). J lost 2 bases, V lost 5 bases, and 7 bases had no gene match. CDR3 length: 15 amino acids. The CDR3 bases are TGTGCCAGCAGTCGTACCGGGACTAACACAGATACGCAGTATTTT. Residues: CASSRTGTNTDTQYF.

Only a few counts were recorded for this clone. CDR3 sequence: CASSKTSNSYEQYV. For the CDR3, the DNA is TGTGCCAGTTCAAAGACTAGCAATTCGTACGAGCAGTACGTC. The J gene is TRBJ2-7, the V gene TRBV19; 7 nucleotides match TRBD2. V was pared by 8 bases and J by 4 bases, with 11 bases of the junction left unmatched. The CDR3 has 14 amino acids. Germline-derived CDR1 and CDR2 are LNHDA and SQIVND (reference sequence).

This clone was detected only a few times. The V and J genes are TRBV25-1 and TRBJ2-4, with D unresolved. Trimming took off 4 bases at V and 0 bases at J, with 19 bases between the two ends. Per germline, CDR1 MGHDK and CDR2 SYGVNS. The CDR3 has 18 residues. CDR3 region: CASSARPLSTLAKNIQYF. Written as DNA, the CDR3 is TGTGCCAGCAGTGCCAGGCCTCTCTCTACTCTAGCCAAAAACATTCAGTACTTC.

The rearrangement uses TRBV12-5 and TRBJ2-2; perhaps TRBD1 as D (6 bases). This CDR3 is built from 15 residues. Germline values: CDR1 LGHNT, CDR2 FRNRAP. V was clipped by 1 base and J by 7 bases, with 13 bases between them. In DNA, the CDR3 is TGTGCTAGTGGTTTGGCCCCTGAGGGGGTCGGGGAGCTGTTTTTT. Translating it yields CASGLAPEGVGELFF.

V is TRBV29-1 and J is TRBJ2-1, with D perhaps matching TRBD2 (6 bases). The CDR3 is 15 amino acids. V lost 4 bases and J lost 7, with 20 bases in between. The germline gives CDR1 SQVTM, CDR2 ANQGSEA. CDR3 bases: TGCAGCGTTGGGGGGGAGAAGTTGTCGCGGAATGAGCAGTTCTTC. It is translated as CSVGGEKLSRNEQFF.

This clone was seen only a few times. The CDR3: CASSRTGPGSYNEQFF. CDR3 in DNA: TGTGCCAGCAGCAGGACAGGTCCTGGGTCCTACAATGAGCAGTTCTTC. The chain links TRBV7-3 to TRBJ2-1; 7 nucleotides match TRBD1. Trimming at V came to 5 bases and at J to 1 base, leaving 8 bases not matched to a gene. CDR1 and CDR2 from the germline V gene are SGHTA and FQGTGA. The CDR3 totals 16 residues.

This clone has only a few counts. V gene TRBV5-1 combines with J gene TRBJ2-3, with 8 bases aligning to TRBD2. The trim removed 3 bases at V and 4 bases at J, leaving 22 bases unmatched. Germline CDR1 reads SGHRS; CDR2 reads YFSETQ. The CDR3 is made up of 20 amino acids. This CDR3 reads CASSWRTAGIAGRGADTQYF. CDR3 DNA: TGCGCCAGCAGCTGGAGGACAGCGGGCATAGCGGGACGAGGTGCAGATACGCAGTATTTT.

The V and J genes are TRBV2 and TRBJ1-2; TRBD1 matches 7 bases. From germline, CDR1 is SNHLY and CDR2 FYNNEI. Losses at the gene ends were 6 bases for V and 4 bases for J; bases not matched to a gene: 11. The CDR3 totals 15 residues. The CDR3 protein is CASSGRQGSTYGYTF. Here the CDR3 DNA reads TGTGCCAGCAGCGGACGACAGGGAAGTACCTATGGCTACACCTTC.

This clone was seen more than once but under ten times. The chain carries TRBV5-1 and TRBJ2-7, with 12 bases that match TRBD2. Looked up from germline, CDR1 is SGHRS and CDR2 is YFSETQ. The CDR3 loop spans 17 amino acids. Unmatched junction bases numbered 7, after V lost 2 bases and J lost 1 base. DNA of the CDR3: TGCGCCAGCAGCTTAGGACTAGCGGGAAAAGAGTCCTACGAGCAGTACTTC. Encoded protein: CASSLGLAGKESYEQYF.

The table lists this clone with a few counts. The chain links TRBV6-6 to TRBJ1-1; D is undetermined. The CDR3 is made up of 14 amino acids. Germline CDR1 is MNHNY and CDR2 is SVGAGI (reference sequence). V was pared by 6 bases and J by 5 bases, with 16 bases between. DNA for the CDR3: TGTGCCAGCAGATCCTCCGTCCCCCTTACTGAAGCTTTCTTT. Protein sequence: CASRSSVPLTEAFF.

This chain uses TRBV5-6 with TRBJ2-7; either TRBD1 or TRBD2 may supply D (5 bases each). Per the germline V gene, CDR1 is SGHDT and CDR2 is YYEEEE. V was clipped by 4 bases and J by 7 bases, with 18 bases between them. The CDR3 runs 14 residues. In DNA, the CDR3 is TGTGCCAGCAGCCGGGGTTGGCCCCCAGGGGAGCAGTACGTC. This codes for CASSRGWPPGEQYV.

The chain couples TRBV6-5 to TRBJ2-5; the match to TRBD2 covers 7 bases. With 1 base clipped from V and 5 bases from J, the junction kept 1 base outside the gene matches. This CDR3 comprises 13 residues. The germline gives CDR1 MNHEY, CDR2 SVGAGI. Here the CDR3 reads CASSYWRGETQYF. The CDR3 DNA follows: TGTGCCAGCAGTTACTGGCGGGGGGAGACCCAGTACTTC.

This clone appeared a single time. J is TRBJ1-5 and V is TRBV9; D gene uncertain. The CDR3 totals 15 residues. With 1 base removed from V and 4 bases from J, the gap between germline ends came to 12 bases. CDR1 and CDR2 (germline): SGDLS, YYNGEE. The CDR3 loop reads CASSVSPAGNQPQHF. DNA of the CDR3: TGTGCCAGCAGCGTATCCCCCGCCGGGAATCAGCCCCAGCATTTT.

V and J are TRBV11-2 and TRBJ2-2; D is perhaps TRBD2 (5 bases). Trimming removed 4 bases at V and 0 bases at J, with 12 bases between. CDR1 SGHAT and CDR2 FQNNGV come from the germline V gene. CDR3 length: 16 amino acids. This CDR3 is CASSSLGSSNTGELFF. As DNA, the CDR3 is TGTGCCAGCAGCTCCTTGGGGAGTTCGAACACCGGGGAGCTGTTTTTT.

This clone was observed a few times. Other DNA sequences in the same sample also yield this CDR3. This chain uses TRBV18 with TRBJ2-7, with TRBD1 matching over 9 bases. The V and J ends lost 3 bases and 2 bases, in that order; junction bases with no gene match: 2. The germline gives CDR1 KGHSH, CDR2 LQKENI. The CDR3 consists of 14 residues. CDR3 in DNA: TGTGCCAGCTCACCCGGGACAGGGCCCTACGAGCAGTACGTC. It translates to CASSPGTGPYEQYV.

This clone was counted only a few times. The V gene is TRBV5-6, the J gene TRBJ2-5; 8 nucleotides align to TRBD1. Germline lookup yields CDR1 SGHDT and CDR2 YYEEEE. With 4 bases clipped from V and 4 bases from J, the junction kept 6 bases outside the gene matches. CDR3 length equals 14 residues. The DNA of the CDR3 is TGTGCCAGCAGCGTCCAGGGGGCCCGAGAGACCCAGTACTTC. As protein: CASSVQGARETQYF.

The table lists this clone with a few counts. The V gene is TRBV5-4, the J gene TRBJ1-1, with D possibly being TRBD1 (5 bases). CDR3 size: 13 residues. Germline V gene lookup returns CDR1 SGHNT and CDR2 YYREEE (reference sequence). The ends were cut back, 3 bases at V and 3 bases at J, with 9 bases in the middle. CDR3 nucleotide sequence: TGTGCCAGCAGCTCAGGGCTCCACACTGAAGCTTTCTTT. This encodes CASSSGLHTEAFF.

The J gene is TRBJ2-1, the V gene TRBV30; D is uncertain. Germline assignment: CDR1 GTSNPN and CDR2 SVGIG (reference sequence). V was clipped by 7 bases and J by 6 bases, with 10 bases between them. This CDR3 has 11 residues. The CDR3 bases are TGTGCCTCCACTTCTACCAATGAGCAGTTCTTC. Encoded protein: CASTSTNEQFF.

This rearrangement joins TRBV7-8 to TRBJ2-2; D may be TRBD1 (6 bases). V was clipped by 4 bases and J by 1 base, with 10 bases between them. Germline-derived CDR1 and CDR2 are SGHVS and FQNEAQ. The length of the CDR3 is 15 residues. The CDR3: CASSSRTENTGELFF. The CDR3, as DNA: TGTGCCAGCAGCTCCCGGACAGAGAACACCGGGGAGCTGTTTTTT.

This clone was observed a few times. The chain uses TRBV19 and TRBJ2-4; D is possibly TRBD2 (5 bases). The germline gives CDR1 LNHDA, CDR2 SQIVND (reference sequence). The CDR3 has 14 amino acids. V was shortened by 4 bases and J by 0 bases, with 7 bases between the two germline ends. The CDR3 loop is CASSTGLAKNIQYF. The CDR3 nucleotides are TGTGCCAGTAGTACCGGACTAGCCAAAAACATTCAGTACTTC. Filled out from reference TRBV19 and TRBJ2-4, the complete variable domain reads DGGITQSPKYLFRKEGQNVTLSCEQNLNHDAMYWYRQDPGQGLRLIYYSQIVNDFQKGDIAEGYSVSREKKESFPLTVTSAQKNPTAFYLCASSTGLAKNIQYFGAGTRLSVL.

The chain recombines TRBV29-1 with TRBJ2-3, with 9 positions matching TRBD1. The length of the CDR3 is 13 residues. Germline lookup yields CDR1 SQVTM and CDR2 ANQGSEA. With 7 bases clipped from V and 7 bases from J, the junction kept 9 bases outside the gene matches. CDR3 nucleotides: TGCAGCGCAGGGGACAGGGCCCTAAATACGCAGTATTTT. Protein product: CSAGDRALNTQYF.

The chain couples TRBV18 to TRBJ2-7; tentative D call: TRBD2 (6 bases). Germline V gene sequence: CDR1 KGHSH, CDR2 LQKENI. This CDR3 has 14 residues. Trimming removed 5 bases at V and 5 bases at J, with 16 bases between. CDR3 protein: CASSENVGRNEQYV. The CDR3, as DNA: TGTGCCAGCTCAGAGAACGTAGGGAGGAACGAGCAGTACGTC.

The table lists this clone with a few counts. V and J are TRBV7-2 and TRBJ2-1, with D uncertain. V lost 5 bases, J lost 4 bases, and 12 bases lay in between. CDR1 and CDR2 from the germline V gene are SGHTA and FQGNSA. The CDR3 runs 14 residues. In DNA, the CDR3 is TGTGCCAGCAGCCCGCCTTCGGTATACAATGAGCAGTTCTTC. Translation: CASSPPSVYNEQFF.